This entry lists 30 T cell receptor beta chains sequenced from one sample in a study of T cell repertoires in cytomegalovirus infection. TCRdb independently ran MiXCR on the reads; one entry per CDR3 protein. Of about 490,000 distinct CDR3 sequences in the sample, approximately 11% were seen once. The sequencing input was PBMCs. The receptors stem from a human donor in good health (CMV status not recorded). Some clones in this sample may be carry-over from other donors' samples.

This clonotype appeared many times. The chain has TRBV5-6 and TRBJ2-3; 7 nucleotides line up with TRBD1. The J segment lost 7 bases and the V segment lost 2 bases, leaving 7 bases of the junction unmatched. This CDR3 region has 14 residues. Germline CDR1 is SGHDT and CDR2 is YYEEEE. The CDR3 loop is CASSFRDRRNTQYF. Here the CDR3 DNA reads TGTGCCAGCAGCTTCCGGGACAGAAGGAATACGCAGTATTTT.

This clonotype showed up many times. The rearrangement joins TRBV12-3 or TRBV12-4 to TRBJ1-3; D call uncertain. CDR3 length: 14 amino acids. V was clipped by 3 bases and J by 0 bases, with 6 bases between them. CDR3 nucleotide sequence: TGTGCCAGCAGTTTCATCCGCTCTGGAAACACCATATATTTT. This sequence encodes CASSFIRSGNTIYF.

This clonotype has a handful of counts. The chain joins TRBV20-1 to TRBJ2-7, with 7 bases identical to TRBD1. This CDR3 region has 14 residues. In germline, CDR1 is DFQATT, CDR2 SNEGSKA (reference sequence). Trimming took 6 bases from V and 3 from J; bases not matched to a gene: 11. CDR3 DNA: TGCAGTGCCGTCCAGACAGGGCGCTTCTACGAGCAGTACTTC. As protein: CSAVQTGRFYEQYF.

On this clonotype: A read error may explain this, as a much larger clone is one base away. The chain is built from TRBV6-1 and TRBJ1-5; D is possibly TRBD1 (6 bases). CDR1 is MNHNS and CDR2 is SASEGT in the germline V gene. The CDR3 sequence is 15 residues long. CDR3 protein: CASSPQGFSNQPQNF. In DNA, the CDR3 is TGTGCCAGCAGCCCACAGGGTTTTAGCAATCAGCCCCAGAATTTT.

In its sample, this clonotype was seen a few times. The rearrangement links TRBV27 to TRBJ2-1; maybe TRBD2 (7 bases). This CDR3 is 16 amino acids long. V was shortened by 0 bases and J by 7 bases, with 16 bases between the two germline ends. The germline gives CDR1 MNHEY, CDR2 SMNVEV (reference sequence). DNA of the CDR3: TGTGCCAGCAGTTTATCTCCCTTCGGGGGGCGAAATGAGCAGTTCTTC. This codes for CASSLSPFGGRNEQFF.

This clonotype has at least ten counts. The chain uses TRBV20-1 and TRBJ2-1, with TRBD2 matching 9 bases. The CDR3 is 16 residues long. Germline CDR1 DFQATT, CDR2 SNEGSKA (reference sequence). J was trimmed by 4 bases and V by 3 bases; bases with no gene match: 10. The CDR3 bases are TGCAGTGCTAGCCTCCGACTAGCGGCTATTTACAATGAGCAGTTCTTC. Translation: CSASLRLAAIYNEQFF.

This clonotype was recorded many times. The chain employs TRBV5-6 and TRBJ1-5, with a weak D call TRBD1 (6 bases). Trimming pared 0 bases from V and 6 bases from J, leaving 16 bases between. The germline CDR1 and CDR2 sequences are SGHDT and YYEEEE. This CDR3 region has 16 residues. The CDR3 nucleotides read TGTGCCAGCAGCTTGGGTTCAGGGGCCGGGAGTCAGCCCCAGCATTTT. This gives the protein CASSLGSGAGSQPQHF.

This clonotype was seen a handful of times. This rearrangement joins TRBV15 to TRBJ1-4; D is unclear. Between the trimmed V and J ends, which lost 2 bases and 7 bases, there was a span of 26 bases. Germline CDR1 and CDR2: LNHNV and YYDKDF (reference sequence). The CDR3 runs 19 residues. CDR3 coding DNA: TGTGCCACCAGCAGATGCCTCGGCCGGGCCGGGATCGATTGTGAAAAACTGTTTTTT. Translating gives CATSRCLGRAGIDCEKLFF.

This clonotype was counted at least ten times. In nucleotides, the CDR3 is TGTGCCAGCAGCTTAGGTCCCCCCCCGACCTACGAGCAGTACTTC. Protein: CASSLGPPPTYEQYF. The chain carries TRBV7-6 and TRBJ2-7; D gene uncertain. The V end lost 1 base, the J end lost 2 bases, and 12 bases lay between the germline ends. Germline lookup yields CDR1 SGHVS and CDR2 FNYEAQ. The CDR3 contains 15 residues.

This clonotype was found many times. This sequence joins TRBV18 and TRBJ1-1; the D gene is possibly TRBD1 (5 bases). Trimming pared 0 bases from V and 5 bases from J, leaving 16 bases between. The CDR3 runs 16 residues. Germline V CDR1 and CDR2: KGHSH, LQKENI. CDR3 residues: CASSPPSGERGTEAFF. DNA for the CDR3: TGTGCCAGCTCACCACCTTCGGGGGAGAGAGGGACTGAAGCTTTCTTT.

This clonotype was found many times. The CDR3 nucleotides read TGTGCCAGCAGCTTAACCAGGGGGAGCTCCTATAATTCACCCCTCCACTTT. Protein product: CASSLTRGSSYNSPLHF. The chain couples TRBV7-9 to TRBJ1-6; 7 bases map to TRBD1. J gave up 0 bases and V 2 bases, and 4 bases lay outside the gene matches. CDR3 size: 17 residues. The germline CDR1 and CDR2 sequences are SEHNR and FQNEAQ (reference sequence).

This clonotype was counted ten times or more. The genes are TRBV5-6 and TRBJ1-1; D is uncertain. The V end lost 5 bases, the J end lost 8 bases, and 13 bases lay between the germline ends. The CDR3 contains 12 residues. Germline V CDR1 and CDR2: SGHDT, YYEEEE. This CDR3 reads CASSKPTGEAFF. CDR3 DNA sequence: TGTGCCAGCAGTAAACCGACTGGCGAAGCTTTCTTT.

This clonotype was picked up many times. The CDR3 DNA reads as TGTGCCAGCAGTTTACAACAGGGGCTGTCCTACAATGAGCAGTTCTTC. This translates into CASSLQQGLSYNEQFF. The chain uses TRBV12-3 or TRBV12-4 and TRBJ2-1, with TRBD1 matching 7 bases. The CDR3 is 16 residues long. Germline trimming cut 2 bases from V and 1 base from J; bases unmatched to any gene: 5.

This clonotype was detected many times. V is TRBV7-2 and J is TRBJ2-7, with 10 positions matching TRBD1. V gave up 1 base and J gave up 4 bases; unmatched junction bases: 4. Germline-derived CDR1 and CDR2 are SGHTA and FQGNSA. This CDR3 contains 15 residues. The CDR3 here is CASSLVGQGRYEQYF. In nucleotides, the CDR3 is TGTGCCAGCAGCTTAGTGGGACAGGGGCGGTACGAGCAGTACTTC.

This clonotype occurred many times. The chain combines TRBV12-5 with TRBJ2-2; perhaps TRBD2 as D (5 bases). With 7 bases removed from V and 5 bases from J, the gap between germline ends came to 11 bases. Per germline, CDR1 LGHNT and CDR2 FRNRAP. The CDR3 loop spans 13 amino acids. The CDR3 DNA is TGTGCTAGTGCCACACCGGGGACCGGGGAGCTGTTTTTT. Translation gives CASATPGTGELFF.

Many counts were recorded for this clonotype. The V call is TRBV30, the J call TRBJ1-1, with D possibly matching TRBD1 (6 bases). Trimming pared 0 bases from V and 11 bases from J, leaving 19 bases between. Looked up from germline, CDR1 is GTSNPN and CDR2 is SVGIG (reference sequence). The CDR3 has 14 amino acids. CDR3 protein: CAWSVEGLGAGAFF. The CDR3 coding sequence is TGTGCCTGGAGTGTAGAGGGGTTGGGGGCTGGGGCTTTCTTT.

This clonotype was recorded at least ten times. CDR3 bases: TGTGCCAGCAGCTTAGATTATCCCCTCACCTACGAGCAGTACTTC. It yields the protein CASSLDYPLTYEQYF. The J gene is TRBJ2-7, the V gene TRBV7-9; D remains unclear. V lost 1 base and J lost 2, with 12 bases in between. CDR3 length equals 15 residues. The germline CDR1 and CDR2 sequences are SEHNR and FQNEAQ (reference sequence).

This clonotype has a count of ten or more. The chain uses TRBV5-1 and TRBJ2-3, with D possibly being TRBD2 (6 bases). The CDR3 extends over 16 amino acids. V gave up 4 bases and J gave up 2 bases, with 17 bases separating them. Looked up from germline, CDR1 is SGHRS and CDR2 is YFSETQ. CDR3 DNA: TGCGCCAGCAGCGGGCCCCTCCGGGGGTACACAGATACGCAGTATTTT. Residues: CASSGPLRGYTDTQYF.

This clonotype was detected ten times or more. V gene TRBV7-2 combines with J gene TRBJ1-2, with a possible D match to TRBD1 (5 bases). Between the trimmed V and J ends, which lost 1 base and 5 bases, there was a span of 14 bases. The CDR3 is 15 amino acids. Germline V gives CDR1 SGHTA, CDR2 FQGNSA. This CDR3 is CASSLDRQLSYGYTF. CDR3 coding DNA: TGTGCCAGCAGCTTAGATCGACAGCTATCTTATGGCTACACCTTC.

This CDR3 is CASTAGTGLGTDTQYF. CDR3 bases: TGTGCCAGCACCGCCGGGACAGGGCTTGGAACAGATACGCAGTATTTT. This chain uses TRBV27 with TRBJ2-3; 9 nucleotides match TRBD1. There are 16 residues in the CDR3. Trimming at V came to 7 bases and at J to 3 bases, leaving 11 bases not matched to a gene. Germline V gene lookup returns CDR1 MNHEY and CDR2 SMNVEV (reference sequence).

Details on this clonotype: This may stem from a read error, because a much larger clone lies one nucleotide away. The rearrangement uses TRBV7-3 and TRBJ2-7; TRBD1 or TRBD2 may be the D gene (5 bases each). V dropped 10 bases and J dropped 3 bases, with 22 bases sitting between them. Germline lookup yields CDR1 SGHTA and CDR2 FQGTGA. The CDR3 covers 15 residues. The CDR3 nucleotides read TGTGCCATCAGTTACACCGGGACGGAGTTCTACGAGCAGTACTTC. Its protein is CAISYTGTEFYEQYF.

This clonotype was observed at least ten times. The chain joins TRBV19 to TRBJ1-2; D is uncertain. CDR1 and CDR2 (germline): LNHDA, SQIVND (reference sequence). The CDR3 has 15 amino acids. V lost 7 bases to trimming and J lost 2 bases, with 17 bases between them. The CDR3 reads CASTPVSAANYGYTF. In DNA form, the CDR3 reads TGTGCCAGTACTCCTGTATCGGCAGCAAACTATGGCTACACCTTC.

This clonotype was seen ten or more times. The chain carries TRBV3-1 and TRBJ1-5; possible D gene TRBD1, 6 bases. Germline V gives CDR1 LGHDT, CDR2 YNNKEL (reference sequence). CDR3 length: 16 residues. The V end was cut by 2 bases, the J end by 3 bases, with 14 bases between. CDR3 sequence (DNA): TGTGCCAGCAGCCAATCAGGAGGGGGACCCAATCAGCCCCAGCATTTT. Translation gives CASSQSGGGPNQPQHF.

This clonotype was observed at least ten times. Here the CDR3 DNA reads TGTGCCAGCAGAAAGGGACTAGCCCCCCTCAATGAGCAGTTCTTC. Translated: CASRKGLAPLNEQFF. This chain joins TRBV12-3 or TRBV12-4 and TRBJ2-1; 9 bases fit TRBD2. The CDR3 totals 15 residues. The V segment lost 6 bases and the J segment 6 bases; nucleotides outside the gene matches: 9.

Comment on this clonotype: Compared with germline, one end of the junction differs, possibly owing to a read error. The V call is TRBV27, the J call TRBJ1-5; D is unclear. The CDR3 is 13 amino acids. Looked up from germline, CDR1 is MNHEY and CDR2 is SMNVEV (reference sequence). The CDR3 is CASSPDTYQPRHF. The CDR3 DNA sequence: TGTGCCAGCAGCCCCGATACCTATCAGCCCCGGCATTTT.

This clonotype came up many times. The gene calls are TRBV5-1 and TRBJ1-1; 8 positions agree with TRBD1. J gave up 0 bases and V 3 bases, and 7 bases lay outside the gene matches. The CDR3 consists of 16 residues. Germline V lookup: CDR1 SGHRS, CDR2 YFSETQ. The CDR3 region is CASSSGQGGLNTEAFF. The CDR3, as DNA: TGCGCCAGCAGCTCAGGACAGGGAGGCTTGAACACTGAAGCTTTCTTT.

This chain uses TRBV2 with TRBJ2-2; D perhaps matches TRBD1 (5 bases). The CDR3 length is 16 residues. Per the germline V gene, CDR1 is SNHLY and CDR2 is FYNNEI. V lost 6 bases and J lost 3, with 17 bases in between. The DNA for the CDR3 is TGTGCCAGCAGACAAGACAGTGGGGCGGACACCGGGGAGCTGTTTTTT. Protein: CASRQDSGADTGELFF.

The gene calls are TRBV20-1 and TRBJ2-3; D might be TRBD1 or TRBD2, each matching 6 bases. The CDR3 length is 15 residues. V was cut by 0 bases and J by 0 bases, with 10 bases left in between. Germline CDR1 and CDR2: DFQATT and SNEGSKA (reference sequence). CDR3 DNA: TGCAGTGCTAGAGACGCGGGGACAAGCACAGATACGCAGTATTTT. Translated: CSARDAGTSTDTQYF.

This clonotype was counted a few times. The rearrangement joins TRBV7-9 to TRBJ1-2; TRBD1 agrees at 7 bases. This CDR3 region has 17 residues. The junction had 11 bases not matched to a gene; V was cut back by 4 bases and J by 0 bases. Per the germline V gene, CDR1 is SEHNR and CDR2 is FQNEAQ (reference sequence). The CDR3 DNA reads as TGTGCCAGCAGCTCACTTCCGGTAGACAGGGCTAACTATGGCTACACCTTC. Residues: CASSSLPVDRANYGYTF.

This rearrangement joins TRBV15 to TRBJ1-5, with D possibly TRBD1 on 5 matching bases. With 0 bases removed from V and 6 bases from J, the gap between germline ends came to 18 bases. The CDR3 totals 17 residues. Looked up from germline, CDR1 is LNHNV and CDR2 is YYDKDF (reference sequence). The CDR3 protein is CATSRDRGREGSQPQHF. The CDR3 coding sequence is TGTGCCACCAGCAGAGATCGGGGCAGGGAGGGGAGTCAGCCCCAGCATTTT.